The text below deals with one T cell receptor (beta chain). Antigen: not known. The data were produced by immunoSEQ multiplex PCR, yet TCRdb's version contains in-frame clones alone and is incomplete. The sample shows roughly 2,600 clones, 70% to 85% of them seen only once. No neoadjuvant therapy was given to the selected pancreatic ductal adenocarcinoma patients before their surgery. The data were obtained in a study of T cells in pancreatic ductal adenocarcinoma. Overall study results and limits: Blood had more productive templates and about 8-fold more unique clonotypes than tumor. No significant tumor-blood clonality difference; means were about 0.1 and 0.07. Tumor-versus-blood clonality comparisons may be biased toward lower tumor diversity.

Sample: pancreatic tumor tissue. This receptor was obtained from a human donor with pancreatic ductal adenocarcinoma.

CDR3 DNA: TGTGCCAGCAGTGGGGCGAACACTGAAGCTTTCTTT. This sequence encodes CASSGANTEAFF. V usage is TRBV6-6 and J usage is TRBJ1-1; a possible D gene is TRBD1 (5 bases). CDR1 is MNHNY, CDR2 SVGAGI, per germline (reference sequence). This CDR3 has 12 amino acids. Trimming removed 5 bases from V and 1 base from J, with 5 bases in between.